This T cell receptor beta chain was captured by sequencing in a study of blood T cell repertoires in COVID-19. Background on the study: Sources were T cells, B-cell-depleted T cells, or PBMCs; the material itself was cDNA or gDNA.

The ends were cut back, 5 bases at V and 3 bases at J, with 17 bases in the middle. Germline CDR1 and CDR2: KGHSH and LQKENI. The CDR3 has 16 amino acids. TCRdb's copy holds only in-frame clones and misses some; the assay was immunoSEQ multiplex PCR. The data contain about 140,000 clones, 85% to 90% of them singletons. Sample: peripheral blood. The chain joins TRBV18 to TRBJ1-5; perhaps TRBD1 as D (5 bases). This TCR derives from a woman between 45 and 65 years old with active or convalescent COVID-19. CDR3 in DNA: TGTGCCAGCTCATTTACCGCGGGGGGGAACAATCAGCCCCAGCATTTT. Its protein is CASSFTAGGNNQPQHF.